The present T cell receptor beta chain was sequenced within a study of T-cell memory formation after mild COVID-19. Study results and limitations: Shrinking CD4+ clones resided mostly in CM and EM, and CD8+ ones in EMRA.

Germline values: CDR1 SNHLY, CDR2 FYNNEI. V dropped 4 bases and J dropped 4 bases, with 10 bases sitting between them. The CDR3 is 13 residues long. A single record per CDR3 protein comes from TCRdb applying MiXCR to the 5' RACE reads. This sample has more than 350,000 distinct CDR3 sequences, with 15% to 20% found just once. To note about this clonotype: Its specificity is not known.

The chain joins TRBV2 to TRBJ2-5; weak D call: TRBD1 (5 bases). The clonotype comes from a young man who had mild COVID-19 (a few samples of this study predate the infection). Cell type and time point are not known. Sample: PBMCs or a T cell subset sorted from them (not recorded which). CDR3 residues: CASSVGRGETQYF. CDR3 sequence (DNA): TGTGCCAGCAGTGTGGGGCGAGGAGAGACCCAGTACTTC.